The rows below give T cell receptor beta chains drawn from one sample of a study of siplizumab effects on memory and regulatory T cells. This table comes from immunoSEQ multiplex PCR, and its TCRdb copy is limited to in-frame clones, with some not included. The top ten hold about 0.1% of the sample, which has tens of thousands of clones, roughly 96% seen once. The sample was naive CD8+ T cells sorted from blood. The receptors derive from a human donor in good health. Each CDR3 is given with its conserved first and last residue. The order of the fields is V gene, J gene, clone size, D gene, CDR3 protein, CDR3 DNA. A D gene is named only where the DNA matches it firmly. Clone size is shown for a subset of rows, as once, few, many or a class of expanded clone.

>TRBV7-9|TRBJ2-5|once|TRBD1
CASSASVGTGPEETQYF
TGTGCCAGCAGCGCCTCCGTTGGGACAGGGCCTGAAGAGACCCAGTACTTC
>TRBV28|TRBJ2-7|NA|NA
CASSLGSYEQYF
TGTGCCAGCAGTTTAGGAAGCTACGAGCAGTACTTC
>TRBV30|TRBJ1-2|NA|NA
CAWKQGSNYGYTF
TGTGCCTGGAAACAGGGATCTAACTATGGCTACACCTTC
>TRBV7-9|TRBJ2-6|once|TRBD1
CASSIDRVKASGANVLTF
TGTGCCAGCAGCATTGACAGGGTGAAGGCTTCTGGGGCCAACGTCCTGACTTTC
>TRBV7-7|TRBJ2-5|NA|NA
CASSRLQGVQETQYF
TGTGCCAGCAGCAGATTGCAGGGTGTCCAAGAGACCCAGTACTTC
>TRBV5-1|TRBJ2-7|NA|TRBD1
CASSLVQGAFEQYF
TGCGCCAGCAGCTTGGTGCAGGGGGCTTTCGAGCAGTACTTC
>TRBV29-1|TRBJ2-1|NA|NA
CSPLGSYNEQFF
TGCAGCCCCCTCGGCTCCTACAATGAGCAGTTCTTC
>TRBV30|TRBJ2-7|NA|TRBD2
CAWKGGGDEQYF
TGTGCCTGGAAAGGCGGGGGTGACGAGCAGTACTTC
>TRBV13|TRBJ1-3|NA|NA
CASSLEGRSGNTIYF
TGTGCCAGCAGCTTAGAGGGACGCTCTGGAAACACCATATATTTT
>TRBV27|TRBJ2-1|NA|TRBD2
CARSDLGGGGYNEQFF
TGTGCCCGCAGCGACCTGGGGGGGGGAGGGTACAATGAGCAGTTCTTC
>TRBV28|TRBJ2-1|NA|NA
CASSYSRYHSYNEQFF
TGTGCCAGCAGTTATTCCAGATACCATTCCTACAATGAGCAGTTCTTC
>TRBV28|TRBJ2-2|NA|TRBD2
CASSARDGGGNTGELFF
TGTGCCAGCAGCGCCCGGGACGGCGGGGGGAACACCGGGGAGCTGTTTTTT
>TRBV7-9|TRBJ2-7|NA|TRBD1
CACVRDRDYEQYF
TGTGCCTGCGTCCGGGACAGGGACTACGAGCAGTACTTC
>TRBV4-1|TRBJ1-3|NA|NA
CASSQVQGGNTIYF
TGCGCCAGCAGCCAAGTTCAGGGTGGAAACACCATATATTTT
>TRBV5-1|TRBJ2-7|once|NA
CASSSGGPSYEQYF
TGCGCCAGCAGCTCGGGCGGGCCCTCCTACGAGCAGTACTTC
>TRBV7-9|TRBJ2-3|NA|NA
CASSLGLGSTDTQYF
TGTGCCAGCAGCTTAGGTCTAGGTAGTACAGATACGCAGTATTTT
>TRBV10-2|TRBJ1-4|once|NA
CASSETYEKLFF
TGCGCCAGCAGTGAGACCTATGAAAAACTGTTTTTT
>TRBV7-2|TRBJ2-3|NA|TRBD2
CASSPRRAGGTDTQYF
TGTGCCAGCAGCCCGCGGAGGGCGGGGGGCACAGATACGCAGTATTTT
>TRBV19|TRBJ2-1|NA|NA
CASSTSLHNEQFF
TGTGCCAGTAGTACCTCCTTACACAATGAGCAGTTCTTC
>TRBV4-2|TRBJ1-2|once|NA
CASSQDPDTLYGYTF
TGTGCCAGCAGCCAAGATCCCGACACCCTCTATGGCTACACCTTC
>TRBV9|TRBJ2-5|NA|TRBD2
CASTSGGAETQYF
TGTGCCAGCACTAGCGGGGGGGCCGAGACCCAGTACTTC
>TRBV11-2|TRBJ1-1|once|TRBD1
CASSLGTGPTEAFF
TGTGCCAGCAGCTTAGGGACAGGGCCGACTGAAGCTTTCTTT
>TRBV4-1|TRBJ2-1|NA|TRBD2
CASSSLLAGFEQFF
TGCGCCAGCAGTTCACTACTAGCGGGGTTTGAGCAGTTCTTC
>TRBV27|TRBJ1-1|NA|NA
CASSFSRDTEAFF
TGTGCCAGCAGTTTTTCCAGGGACACTGAAGCTTTCTTT
>TRBV6-5|TRBJ1-2|NA|TRBD1
CASSYFPGQGYGYTF
TGTGCCAGCAGTTACTTTCCGGGACAGGGGTATGGCTACACCTTC
>TRBV4-2|TRBJ1-1|NA|NA
CASSQDEELDTEAFF
TGTGCCAGCAGCCAAGACGAAGAACTTGACACTGAAGCTTTCTTT
>TRBV28|TRBJ2-7|NA|TRBD1
CASSFRRDRGYEQYF
TGTGCCAGCAGTTTCCGGCGGGACAGGGGTTACGAGCAGTACTTC
>TRBV7-2|TRBJ2-3|NA|NA
CASSLDGSATDTQYF
TGTGCCAGCAGCTTAGATGGTAGCGCGACAGATACGCAGTATTTT
>TRBV27|TRBJ1-3|once|NA
CASSLQAPSGNTIYF
TGTGCCAGCAGTCTCCAGGCCCCCTCTGGAAACACCATATATTTT
>TRBV11-3|TRBJ1-1|NA|NA
CASSLLGGTEAFF
TGTGCCAGCAGCTTACTGGGGGGCACTGAAGCTTTCTTT
>TRBV5-1|TRBJ2-2|few|TRBD1
CASSLTGGRELFF
TGCGCCAGCAGCCTGACAGGGGGGCGGGAGCTGTTTTTT
>TRBV9|TRBJ2-3|NA|TRBD2
CASSPSLGGGYTDTQYF
TGTGCCAGCAGCCCCTCTCTCGGGGGGGGTTACACAGATACGCAGTATTTT